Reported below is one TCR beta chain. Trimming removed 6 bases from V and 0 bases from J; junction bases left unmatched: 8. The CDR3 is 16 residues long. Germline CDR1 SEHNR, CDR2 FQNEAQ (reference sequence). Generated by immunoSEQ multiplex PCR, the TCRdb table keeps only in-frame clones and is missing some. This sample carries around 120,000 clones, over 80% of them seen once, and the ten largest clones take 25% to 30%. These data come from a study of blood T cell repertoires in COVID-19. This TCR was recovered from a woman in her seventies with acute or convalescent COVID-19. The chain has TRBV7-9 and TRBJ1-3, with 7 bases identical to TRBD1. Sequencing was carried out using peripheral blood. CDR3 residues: CASRFGQDNSGNTIYF. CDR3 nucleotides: TGTGCCAGCAGATTTGGACAGGACAACTCTGGAAACACCATATATTTT. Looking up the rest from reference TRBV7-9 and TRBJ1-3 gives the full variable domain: DTGVSQNPRHKITKRGQNVTFRCDPISEHNRLYWYRQTLGQGPEFLTYFQNEAQLEKSRLLSDRFSAERPKGSFSTLEIQRTEQGDSAMYLCASRFGQDNSGNTIYFGEGSWLTVV.